The T cell receptor (beta chain) under discussion was sequenced for a study of CD8+CD57+ T cells in acquired aplastic anemia (dated by TCRdb to the late 2010s). A note on the overall study: DNA extracted from sorted CD4+ and CD8+ cells had a mean of approximately 3.4 ug, with a range of about 0.19 to 27.4 ug. CD8+CD57+ expansion was defined as a frequency above the mean frequency observed in healthy subjects.

Genomic DNA served as template for TCR beta VDJ combination and CDR3 sequence profiling. An Illumina HiSeq 2000 was the platform used for TCR repertoire sequencing. The authors' analysis ran thus. TRBV/TRBJ rearrangement plots, CDR3 size and DJ length profiles, and Simpson's diversity index were used to assess repertoires. Whichever DNA sequence was most abundant in the deep sequencing data was defined as the immunodominant clone. CDR3 amino acid sequences were checked for sharing between subjects and were compared against published repertoires and the VDJdb database. In TCRdb, the public reads were trimmed at Q25 with fastp and aligned with MiXCR, with productive beta chains retained. Here each entry gathers all rows of one CDR3 protein and keeps the most common genes and DNA. Clone size and V and J calls follow TCRdb, not the original study. The sample data list 310,000 or so distinct CDR3 sequences, and about 50% of these were observed just once. The ten largest clones take up approximately 1.3% of the sample.

V is shortened by 0 bases, J by 7 bases, and the region joining them spans 14 bases. The CDR3 goes from the cysteine to the phenylalanine over 14 residues. Of all the DNA, just the CDR3 is kept, 42 bases in frame from base 1. CDR1 and CDR2 were assigned from the germline V gene (reference sequence) as DFQATT and SNEGSKA. The patients picked for sequencing were ones in whom flow cytometry had shown an expansion of CD8+CD57+ cells. All patients had severe acquired aplastic anemia diagnosed by International Study of Aplastic Anemia and Agranulocytosis and Camitta criteria. No therapy had been received by the patients at the time of blood sampling. TCR repertoires of sorted CD4+ and CD8+ blood T cells from severe aplastic anemia patients and healthy subjects were deep-sequenced in the study. Patients were enrolled in the USA under clinicaltrials.gov protocols 00001620, 01623167, 00001397, 00071045, 00081523 and 00961064. Ficoll-Paque density gradient centrifugation was used to isolate peripheral blood mononuclear cells. Before DNA was extracted, CD4+ and CD8+ T cells were sorted using either FACS or magnetic beads.

This clonotype was counted a few times. What this receptor recognizes is not known. No much larger clonotype is one base removed from it; base qualities were not supplied. The paper as a whole reports these results and caveats: Although roughly 29 CD8+ CDR3 sequences were shared by patients and controls, these sequences appeared highly expressed in patients and within the immunodominant clones of patients. Between patients and healthy controls, no significant difference in CD8+ Simpson's diversity was found (P=0.060).

This receptor was identified in a human donor with aplastic anemia. The chain links TRBV20-1 with TRBJ2-3; the D gene is not confidently resolved. Source material: sorted CD4+, CD8+, or CD8+CD57+ T cells (not recorded which) from PBMCs. Here is the DNA: TGCAGTGCTAGAGATTACAGAATGAAAAATACGCAGTATTTT. This translates into CSARDYRMKNTQYF.